The 4 T cell receptor beta chains in this list originate from one sample, sequenced in a study of T cells in Graves' hyperthyroidism and ophthalmopathy. Template material for amplifying TCR beta CDR3 regions consisted of RNA transcripts. RT-PCR in the first round (using the HTBI primer set) targeted the TCR CDR3. TCRdb redid the calling of the multiplex PCR reads with MiXCR, one entry per CDR3 protein. Of some 570,000 distinct CDR3 sequences listed, over 12% are singletons. Sequencing used blood. The receptors derive from a woman aged 18-30 years with Graves' ophthalmopathy.

At least ten counts were recorded for this clonotype. The chain has TRBV7-3 and TRBJ2-1; the D gene could be TRBD1 or TRBD2 (5 bases each). V lost 4 bases, J lost 0 bases, and 13 bases lay in between. This CDR3 is built from 16 residues. Germline loops: CDR1 SGHTA, CDR2 FQGTGA. The CDR3, as DNA: TGTGCCAGCAGCTCCCCCCGGGACGCCTCCTACAATGAGCAGTTCTTC. It specifies CASSSPRDASYNEQFF.

This clonotype came up a few times. The rearrangement uses TRBV6-1 and TRBJ2-3, with TRBD2 identical over 7 bases. The germline V gene has CDR1 MNHNS and CDR2 SASEGT. The ends lost 6 bases at V and 5 bases at J; junction bases unmatched: 11. The CDR3 contains 15 residues. As DNA, the CDR3 is TGTGCCAGCAGGCGGTCGGGACTACTAGGAGATACGCAGTATTTT. It yields the protein CASRRSGLLGDTQYF.

This rearrangement joins TRBV14 to TRBJ1-4; D remains ambiguous. Germline CDR1 reads SGHDN; CDR2 reads FVKESK. The ends were cut back, 0 bases at V and 6 bases at J, with 14 bases in the middle. This CDR3 is built from 16 residues. CDR3: CASSQEATPRYEKLFF. In DNA, the CDR3 is TGTGCCAGCAGCCAAGAGGCGACCCCACGGTATGAAAAACTGTTTTTT.

This clonotype was picked up a small number of times. A much larger clonotype is one base distant, so this may be a read error. The genes are TRBV18 and TRBJ2-2; D gene ambiguous. V lost 0 bases and J lost 0, with 11 bases in between. The CDR3 has 17 residues. The germline V gene has CDR1 KGHSH and CDR2 LQKENI. CDR3 residues: CASSPPSIISNTGELFF. CDR3 coding DNA: TGTGCCAGCTCACCACCCAGCATAATCTCGAACACCGGGGAGCTGTTTTTT.